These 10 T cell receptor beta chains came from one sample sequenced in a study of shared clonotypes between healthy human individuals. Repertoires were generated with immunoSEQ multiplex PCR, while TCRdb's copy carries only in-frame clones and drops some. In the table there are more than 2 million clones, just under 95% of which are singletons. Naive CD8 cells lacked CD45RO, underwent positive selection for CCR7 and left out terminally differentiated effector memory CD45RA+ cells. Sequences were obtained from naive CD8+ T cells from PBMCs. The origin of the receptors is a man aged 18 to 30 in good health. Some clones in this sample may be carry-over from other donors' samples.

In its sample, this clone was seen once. The CDR3 loop is CASSIPWQGAGELFF. The DNA of the CDR3 is TGTGCCAGTAGTATACCATGGCAGGGGGCCGGGGAGCTGTTTTTT. The V and J genes are TRBV19 and TRBJ2-2; 7 nucleotides match TRBD1. V lost 2 bases to trimming and J lost 6 bases; unmatched junction nucleotides: 6. Looked up from germline, CDR1 is LNHDA and CDR2 is SQIVND (reference sequence). There are 15 residues in the CDR3.

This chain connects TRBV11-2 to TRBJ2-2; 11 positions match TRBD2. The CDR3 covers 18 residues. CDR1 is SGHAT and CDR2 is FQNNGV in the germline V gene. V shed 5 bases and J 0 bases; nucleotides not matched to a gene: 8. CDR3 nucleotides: TGTGCCAGCAGCCGCGGAGTAGCGGGAGGGCCGAACACCGGGGAGCTGTTTTTT. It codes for CASSRGVAGGPNTGELFF.

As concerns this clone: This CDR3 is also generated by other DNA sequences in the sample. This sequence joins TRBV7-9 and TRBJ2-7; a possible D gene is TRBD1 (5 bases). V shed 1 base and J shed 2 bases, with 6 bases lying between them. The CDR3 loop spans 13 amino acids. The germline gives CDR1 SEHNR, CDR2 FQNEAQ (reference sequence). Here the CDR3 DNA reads TGTGCCAGCAGCTTAGAGGGGACCTACGAGCAGTACTTC. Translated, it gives CASSLEGTYEQYF.

The CDR3 loop reads CASSPGQGAAQPPPREQYF. CDR3 coding DNA: TGTGCCAGCTCACCCGGACAGGGGGCGGCCCAGCCCCCCCCGCGGGAGCAGTACTTC. V is TRBV18 and J is TRBJ2-7; TRBD1 matches at 11 bases. V lost 3 bases to trimming and J lost 7 bases; unmatched junction nucleotides: 20. The CDR3 covers 19 residues. The germline V gene encodes CDR1 KGHSH and CDR2 LQKENI.

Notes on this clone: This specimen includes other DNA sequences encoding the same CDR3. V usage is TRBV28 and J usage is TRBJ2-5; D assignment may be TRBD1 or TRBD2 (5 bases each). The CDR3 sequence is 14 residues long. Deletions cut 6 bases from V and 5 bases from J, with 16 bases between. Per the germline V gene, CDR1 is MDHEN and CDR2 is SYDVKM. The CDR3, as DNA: TGTGCCAGCAGCCCTGCCGGGGCCGGGGAGACCCAGTACTTC. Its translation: CASSPAGAGETQYF.

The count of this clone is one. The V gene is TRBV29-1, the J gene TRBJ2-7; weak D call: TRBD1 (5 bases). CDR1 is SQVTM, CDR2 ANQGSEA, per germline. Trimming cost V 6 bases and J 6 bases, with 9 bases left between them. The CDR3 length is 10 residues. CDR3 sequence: CSVQGSEQYF. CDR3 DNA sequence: TGCAGCGTCCAGGGCTCCGAGCAGTACTTC.

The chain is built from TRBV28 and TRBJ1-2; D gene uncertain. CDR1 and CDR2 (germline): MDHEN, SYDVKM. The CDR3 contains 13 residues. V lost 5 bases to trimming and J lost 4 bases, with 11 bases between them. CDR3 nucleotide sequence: TGTGCCAGCAGTCCAGAGAGGTTCTATGGCTACACCTTC. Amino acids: CASSPERFYGYTF.

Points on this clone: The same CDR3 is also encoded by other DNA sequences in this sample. The CDR3 coding sequence is TGTGCCAGCAGTCCGACCTACGAGCAGTACTTC. Translating gives CASSPTYEQYF. The chain is built from TRBV27 and TRBJ2-7; unclear D gene. CDR3 size: 11 residues. Per the germline V gene, CDR1 is MNHEY and CDR2 is SMNVEV (reference sequence). V was trimmed by 5 bases and J by 2 bases, leaving 4 bases between them.

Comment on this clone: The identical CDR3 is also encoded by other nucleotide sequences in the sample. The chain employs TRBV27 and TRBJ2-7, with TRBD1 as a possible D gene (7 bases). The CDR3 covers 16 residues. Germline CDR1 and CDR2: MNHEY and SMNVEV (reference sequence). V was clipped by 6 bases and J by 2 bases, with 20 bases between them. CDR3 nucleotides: TGTGCCAGCAGATTCTGGGGGCAGGGGGGACCCTACGAGCAGTACTTC. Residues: CASRFWGQGGPYEQYF.

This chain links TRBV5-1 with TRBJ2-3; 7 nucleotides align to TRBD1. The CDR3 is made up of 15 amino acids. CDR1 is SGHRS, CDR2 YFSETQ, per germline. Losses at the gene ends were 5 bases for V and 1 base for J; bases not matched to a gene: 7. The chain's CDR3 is CASRAQGTRTDTQYF. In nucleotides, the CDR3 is TGCGCCAGCAGGGCACAGGGGACGCGCACAGATACGCAGTATTTT.